These 9 T cell receptor beta chains came from one sample sequenced in a study of neurological immune-mediated disorders. TCRdb re-analysed the 5' RACE reads in MiXCR, keeping a single row per CDR3 protein. The sample has 15,000 to 20,000 distinct CDR3 sequences; 13% to 15% are singletons. The sequencing input was CD4+ T cells from blood. Source of these receptors: a woman aged 60 to 75 with HTLV-1-associated myelopathy (HAM/TSP).

At least ten counts were recorded for this clonotype. The rearrangement joins TRBV7-7 to TRBJ2-2; TRBD2 might be the D (5 bases). V was clipped by 1 base and J by 5 bases, with 8 bases between them. This CDR3 comprises 14 residues. CDR1 is SSHAT, CDR2 FNYEAQ, per germline (reference sequence). CDR3 sequence reads: CASSLDRGTGELFF. As DNA, the CDR3 is TGTGCCAGCAGCTTAGACCGAGGGACCGGGGAGCTGTTTTTT. The complete variable domain, with remaining parts taken from reference TRBV7-7 and TRBJ2-2, reads GAGVSQSPRYKVTKRGQDVTLRCDPISSHATLYWYQQALGQGPEFLTYFNYEAQPDKSGLPSDRFSAERPEGSISTLTIQRTEQRDSAMYRCASSLDRGTGELFFGEGSRLTVL.

Ten or more counts support this clonotype. The chain carries TRBV4-1 and TRBJ2-7, with TRBD2 identical over 7 bases. The trim removed 4 bases at V and 2 bases at J, leaving 17 bases unmatched. The CDR3 is 18 amino acids. CDR1 and CDR2 (germline): MGHRA, YSYEKL. CDR3 loop: CASSPGGGSTSKAYEQYF. CDR3 DNA: TGCGCCAGCAGCCCGGGGGGAGGGTCGACTAGCAAGGCCTACGAGCAGTACTTC.

This clonotype appeared many times. For the CDR3, the DNA is TGCGCCAGCAGCCGTGGGGTCAACTATGGCTACACCTTC. It is translated as CASSRGVNYGYTF. The gene calls are TRBV5-1 and TRBJ1-2; D gene uncertain. Germline lookup yields CDR1 SGHRS and CDR2 YFSETQ. Trimming pared 4 bases from V and 2 bases from J, leaving 9 bases between. This CDR3 has 13 residues.

The table lists this clonotype with many counts. The gene calls are TRBV20-1 and TRBJ1-2; D not resolved. The length of the CDR3 is 12 residues. Germline V lookup: CDR1 DFQATT, CDR2 SNEGSKA (reference sequence). The V and J ends lost 6 bases and 7 bases respectively, with 15 bases between them. The CDR3 coding sequence is TGCAGTGCAAGACCGGGATGGCGTGGCTACACCTTC. Amino acids: CSARPGWRGYTF.

Judged by abundance, this clonotype is medium-sized. V is TRBV7-8 and J is TRBJ2-1, with no clear D. Trimming took off 2 bases at V and 7 bases at J, with 12 bases between the two ends. CDR3 length: 14 residues. From germline, CDR1 is SGHVS and CDR2 FQNEAQ. DNA of the CDR3: TGTGCCAGCAGCTTATATGTTATCTGGAATGAGCAGTTCTTC. It is translated as CASSLYVIWNEQFF.

This clonotype was seen many times. The J gene is TRBJ1-4, the V gene TRBV6-5; D gene ambiguous. Trimming removed 5 bases from V and 3 bases from J, with 16 bases in between. This CDR3 is 16 amino acids long. Germline loops: CDR1 MNHEY, CDR2 SVGAGI. The CDR3 region is CASSRASGSSNEKLFF. CDR3 bases: TGTGCCAGCAGTCGGGCCTCCGGGAGCTCTAATGAAAAACTGTTTTTT.

This clonotype occurred many times. This chain links TRBV6-2 or TRBV6-3 with TRBJ2-3, with 9 bases fitting TRBD2. CDR3 length: 15 residues. Germline lookup yields CDR1 MNHEY and CDR2 SVGEGT. Unmatched junction bases numbered 9, after V lost 5 bases and J lost 6 bases. In DNA, the CDR3 is TGTGCCAGCAGTACCAGGCTAGCGGGGAAGGATACGCAGTATTTT. Its translation is CASSTRLAGKDTQYF.

This clonotype was detected many times. The J gene is TRBJ2-7, the V gene TRBV5-1, with D uncertain. The CDR3 runs to 15 residues. Trimming removed 2 bases at V and 0 bases at J, with 12 bases between. Germline CDR1 and CDR2: SGHRS and YFSETQ. CDR3: CASSLNQLSSYEQYF. CDR3 sequence (DNA): TGCGCCAGCAGCTTAAACCAATTGAGCTCCTACGAGCAGTACTTC.

The genes are TRBV6-6 and TRBJ1-2; D perhaps matches TRBD1 (5 bases). The length of the CDR3 is 13 residues. Germline V gene sequence: CDR1 MNHNY, CDR2 SVGAGI (reference sequence). V gave up 7 bases and J gave up 3 bases, with 12 bases separating them. The chain's CDR3 is CASTPVRDYGYTF. The CDR3 coding sequence is TGTGCCAGCACCCCAGTCAGGGACTATGGCTACACCTTC.